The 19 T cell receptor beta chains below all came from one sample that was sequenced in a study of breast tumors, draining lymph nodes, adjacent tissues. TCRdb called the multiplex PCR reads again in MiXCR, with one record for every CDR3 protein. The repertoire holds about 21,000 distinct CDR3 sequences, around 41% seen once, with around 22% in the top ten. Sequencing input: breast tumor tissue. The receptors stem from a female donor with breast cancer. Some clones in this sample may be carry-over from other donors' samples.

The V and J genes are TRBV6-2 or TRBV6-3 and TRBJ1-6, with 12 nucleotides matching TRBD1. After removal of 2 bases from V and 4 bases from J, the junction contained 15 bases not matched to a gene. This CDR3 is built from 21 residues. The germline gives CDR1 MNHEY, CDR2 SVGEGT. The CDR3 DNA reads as TGTGCCAGCAGTTACCTTCCATTTCCGGGACAGGGGGCTCCTTATAATTCACCCCTCCACTTT. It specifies CASSYLPFPGQGAPYNSPLHF.

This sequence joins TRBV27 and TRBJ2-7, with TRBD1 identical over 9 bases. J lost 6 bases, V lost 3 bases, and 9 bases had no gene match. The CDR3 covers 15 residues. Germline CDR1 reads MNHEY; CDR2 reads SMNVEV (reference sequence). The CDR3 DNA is TGTGCCAGCAGTTTGACACCGGGACAGGGTCGCGAGCAGTACTTC. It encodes CASSLTPGQGREQYF.

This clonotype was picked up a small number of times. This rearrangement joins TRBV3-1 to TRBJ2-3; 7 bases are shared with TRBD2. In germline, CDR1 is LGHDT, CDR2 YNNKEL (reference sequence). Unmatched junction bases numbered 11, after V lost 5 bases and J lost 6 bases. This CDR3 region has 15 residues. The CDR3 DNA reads TGTGCCAGCAGCTTCGGAGGGGCGGGAGAGGATACGCAGTATTTT. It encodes CASSFGGAGEDTQYF.

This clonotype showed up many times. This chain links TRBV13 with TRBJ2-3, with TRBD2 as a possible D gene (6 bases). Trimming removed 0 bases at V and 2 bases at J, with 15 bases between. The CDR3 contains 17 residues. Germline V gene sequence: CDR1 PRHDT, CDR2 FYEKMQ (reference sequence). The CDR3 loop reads CASSLGLAGGVTDTQYF. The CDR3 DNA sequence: TGTGCCAGCAGCTTAGGCCTCGCGGGCGGGGTCACAGATACGCAGTATTTT.

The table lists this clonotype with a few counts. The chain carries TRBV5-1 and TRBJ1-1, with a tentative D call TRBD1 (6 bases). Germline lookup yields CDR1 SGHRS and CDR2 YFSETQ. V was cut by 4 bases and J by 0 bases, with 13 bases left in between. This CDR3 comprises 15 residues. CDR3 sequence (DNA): TGCGCCAGCAGCGCCGAGGGGGTCATGAACACTGAAGCTTTCTTT. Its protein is CASSAEGVMNTEAFF.

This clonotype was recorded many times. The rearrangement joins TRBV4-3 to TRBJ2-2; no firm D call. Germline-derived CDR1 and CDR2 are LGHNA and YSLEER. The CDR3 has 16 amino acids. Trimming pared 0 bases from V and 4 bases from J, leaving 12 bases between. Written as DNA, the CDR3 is TGCGCCAGCAGCCAAGATTTGGGTGGGCGCACCGGGGAGCTGTTTTTT. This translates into CASSQDLGGRTGELFF.

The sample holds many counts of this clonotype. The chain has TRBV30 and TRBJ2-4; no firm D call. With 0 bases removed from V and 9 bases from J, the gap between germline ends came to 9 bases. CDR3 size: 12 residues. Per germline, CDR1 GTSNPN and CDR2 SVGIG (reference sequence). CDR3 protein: CAWSVLGGIQYF. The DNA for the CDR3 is TGTGCCTGGAGTGTACTGGGCGGCATTCAGTACTTC.

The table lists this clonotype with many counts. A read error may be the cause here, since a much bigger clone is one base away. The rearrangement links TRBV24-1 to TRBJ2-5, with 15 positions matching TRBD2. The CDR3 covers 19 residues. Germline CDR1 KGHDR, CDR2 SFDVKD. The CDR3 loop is CATSDGRGLAGGSQETQHF. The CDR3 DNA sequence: TGTGCCACCAGTGACGGCCGAGGACTAGCGGGAGGGTCCCAAGAGACCCAGCACTTC.

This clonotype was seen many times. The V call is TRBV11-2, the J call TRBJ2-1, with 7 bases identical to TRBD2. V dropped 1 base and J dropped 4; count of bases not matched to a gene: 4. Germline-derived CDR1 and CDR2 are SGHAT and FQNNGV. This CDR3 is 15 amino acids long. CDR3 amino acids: CASSLVGGGYNEQFF. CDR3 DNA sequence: TGTGCCAGCAGCTTAGTGGGCGGGGGATACAATGAGCAGTTCTTC.

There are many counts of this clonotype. This CDR3 reads CASSFREPRETQYF. CDR3 nucleotide sequence: TGTGCCAGCAGTTTTCGGGAACCTCGGGAGACCCAGTACTTC. The rearrangement uses TRBV12-3 or TRBV12-4 and TRBJ2-5; maybe TRBD2 (5 bases). V dropped 3 bases and J dropped 5 bases, with 13 bases sitting between them. The CDR3 runs to 14 residues.

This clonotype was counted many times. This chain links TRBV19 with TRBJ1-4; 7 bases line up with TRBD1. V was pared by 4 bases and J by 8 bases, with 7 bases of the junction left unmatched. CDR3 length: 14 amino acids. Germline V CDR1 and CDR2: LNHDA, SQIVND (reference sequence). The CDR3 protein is CASSRDRVREKLFF. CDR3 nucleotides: TGTGCCAGTAGTAGAGACAGGGTACGAGAAAAACTGTTTTTT.

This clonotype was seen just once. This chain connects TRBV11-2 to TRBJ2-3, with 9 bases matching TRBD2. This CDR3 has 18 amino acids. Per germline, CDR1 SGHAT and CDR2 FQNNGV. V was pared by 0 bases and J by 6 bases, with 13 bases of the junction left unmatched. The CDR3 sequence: CASSLDLGIAGAGDTQYF. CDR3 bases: TGTGCCAGCAGCTTAGATTTGGGGATAGCGGGGGCGGGGGATACGCAGTATTTT.

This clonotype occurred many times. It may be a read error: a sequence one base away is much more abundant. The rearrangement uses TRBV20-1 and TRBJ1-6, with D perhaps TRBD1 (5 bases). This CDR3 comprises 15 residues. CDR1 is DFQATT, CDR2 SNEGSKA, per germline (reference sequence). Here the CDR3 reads CSARRLGQYTSPLHF. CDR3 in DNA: TGCAGTGCTAGGCGGCTGGGGCAGTATACTTCACCCCTCCACTTT.

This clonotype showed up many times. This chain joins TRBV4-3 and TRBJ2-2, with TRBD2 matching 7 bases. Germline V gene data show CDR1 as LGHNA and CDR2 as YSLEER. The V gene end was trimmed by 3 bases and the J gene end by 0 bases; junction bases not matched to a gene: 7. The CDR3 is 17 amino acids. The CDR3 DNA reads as TGCGCCAGCAGCCACCTAGCGGCACTGACGAACACCGGGGAGCTGTTTTTT. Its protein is CASSHLAALTNTGELFF.

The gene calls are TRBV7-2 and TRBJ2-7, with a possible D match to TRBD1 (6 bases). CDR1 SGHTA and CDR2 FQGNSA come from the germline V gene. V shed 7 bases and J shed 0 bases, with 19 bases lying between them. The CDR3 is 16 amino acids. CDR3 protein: CASTSPNGQSSYEQYF. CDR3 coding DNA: TGTGCCAGCACCTCCCCAAACGGACAGAGCTCCTACGAGCAGTACTTC.

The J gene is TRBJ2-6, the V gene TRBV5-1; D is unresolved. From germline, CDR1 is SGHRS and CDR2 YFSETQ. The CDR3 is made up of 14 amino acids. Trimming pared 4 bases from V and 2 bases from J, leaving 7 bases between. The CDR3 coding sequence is TGCGCCAGCAGCCTGGGTACTGGGGCCAACGTCCTGACTTTC. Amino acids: CASSLGTGANVLTF.

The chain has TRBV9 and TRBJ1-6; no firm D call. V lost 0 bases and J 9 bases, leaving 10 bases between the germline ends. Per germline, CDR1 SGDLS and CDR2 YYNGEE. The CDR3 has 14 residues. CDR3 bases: TGTGCCAGCAGCGTAGGTATGGGGATTTCACCCCTCCACTTT. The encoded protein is CASSVGMGISPLHF.

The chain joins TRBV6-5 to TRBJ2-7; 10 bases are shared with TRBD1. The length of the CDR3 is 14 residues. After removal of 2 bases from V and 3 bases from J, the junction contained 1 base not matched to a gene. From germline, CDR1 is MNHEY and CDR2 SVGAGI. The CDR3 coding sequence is TGTGCCAGCAGTTACGGGGACAGGGGCTACGAGCAGTACTTC. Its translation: CASSYGDRGYEQYF.

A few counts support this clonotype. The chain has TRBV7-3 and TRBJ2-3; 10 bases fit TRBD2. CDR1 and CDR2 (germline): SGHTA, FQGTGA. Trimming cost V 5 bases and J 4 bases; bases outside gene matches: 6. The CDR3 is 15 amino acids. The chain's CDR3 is CASSSLAGVADTQYF. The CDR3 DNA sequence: TGTGCCAGCAGCAGTCTAGCGGGAGTGGCAGATACGCAGTATTTT. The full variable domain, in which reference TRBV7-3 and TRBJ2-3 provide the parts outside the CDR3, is GAGVSQTPSNKVTEKGKYVELRCDPISGHTALYWYRQSLGQGPEFLIYFQGTGAADDSGLPNDRFFAVRPEGSVSTLKIQRTERGDSAVYLCASSSLAGVADTQYFGPGTRLTVL.